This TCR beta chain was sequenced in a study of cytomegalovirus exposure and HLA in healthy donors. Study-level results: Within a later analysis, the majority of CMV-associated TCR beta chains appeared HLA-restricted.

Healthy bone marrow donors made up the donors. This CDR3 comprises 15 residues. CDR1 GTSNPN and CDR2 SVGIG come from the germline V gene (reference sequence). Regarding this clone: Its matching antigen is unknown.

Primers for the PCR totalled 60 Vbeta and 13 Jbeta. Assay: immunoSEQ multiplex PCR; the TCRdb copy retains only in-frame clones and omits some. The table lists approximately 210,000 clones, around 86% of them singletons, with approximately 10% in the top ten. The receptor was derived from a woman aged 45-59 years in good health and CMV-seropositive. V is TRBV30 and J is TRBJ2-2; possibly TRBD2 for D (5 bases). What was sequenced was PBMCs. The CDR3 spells CAGRGSVVFTGELFF. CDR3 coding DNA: TGTGCAGGGAGAGGGTCCGTGGTGTTCACCGGGGAGCTGTTTTTT.